This paragraph covers one T cell receptor (beta chain) sequence. Its cognate antigen is unknown. This entry comes from a study of OX40 agonist ivuxolimab in advanced cancers. Study details: Each dose-escalation patient presented with hepatocellular carcinoma, melanoma, renal cell or head and neck cancer. Regarding the study as a whole: CD8+ T cells averaged more expanded clones than CD4+. There was clonal expansion of CD4+ and CD8+ blood T cells by week 6 at 0.1 to 3.0 mg/kg.

Germline CDR1 reads MNHEY; CDR2 reads SVGAGI. CDR3 size: 13 residues. Trimming removed 7 bases from V and 0 bases from J, with 7 bases in between. Generated by immunoSEQ multiplex PCR, the TCRdb table keeps only in-frame clones and is missing some. This sample carries some 58,000 clones, 88% of them seen once, and the ten largest clones take roughly 0.77%. The source of this sequence is an adult with an advanced solid tumor such as melanoma, head and neck, liver or kidney cancer. The sequencing here drew on CD4+ or CD8+ T cells sorted from blood, taken in a trial of the OX40 agonist ivuxolimab. This rearrangement joins TRBV6-5 to TRBJ1-3; D remains ambiguous. DNA of the CDR3: TGTGCCAGCAAGACGGACTCTGGAAACACCATATATTTT. Encoded protein: CASKTDSGNTIYF.